This TCR beta chain was identified in a study of blood T cell repertoires in COVID-19. Libraries were prepared by immunoSEQ multiplex PCR; TCRdb keeps only in-frame clonotypes and omits some of them. The table has some 200,000 clones, 86% seen once. This clone was observed a handful of times. Germline CDR1 and CDR2: SGHVS and FNYEAQ. Unmatched junction bases numbered 12, after V lost 5 bases and J lost 0 bases. The CDR3 contains 18 residues. Enrollees, about 18 to 89 years old, lived in approximately 25 US areas. Participants had their cohort set by participant-reported clinical history. Specimen: PBMCs or T cells enriched from blood (not recorded which). The chain employs TRBV7-6 and TRBJ1-5, with 8 positions matching TRBD1. The sequence was obtained from a woman aged 45-65 years in a cohort exposed to, infected with or recovered from COVID-19 (not recorded which). DNA of the CDR3: TGTGCCAGCAGCGAAAATCGGGGACAGGACCTTAGCAATCAGCCCCAGCATTTT. Its protein is CASSENRGQDLSNQPQHF.